This T cell receptor beta chain was sequenced during a study of T-cell reconstitution after alpha-beta-depleted transplantation in children. This clonotype was counted a few times. After removal of 4 bases from V and 0 bases from J, the junction contained 9 bases not matched to a gene. This CDR3 has 17 residues. Germline loops: CDR1 LGHNA, CDR2 YSLEER. During its preparation, the TCRbeta library received unique molecular identifiers. TCRdb re-called the PCR reads with MiXCR, one entry per CDR3 protein. The table includes a few hundred thousand distinct CDR3 sequences, about 9.4% detected once. The sequencing used PBMCs from the stem cell graft donor, collected from the stem cell graft. The receptor was derived from a human donor who donated a stem cell graft to a child with acute lymphoblastic leukemia. The rearrangement links TRBV4-3 to TRBJ2-1, with 7 bases identical to TRBD1. As DNA, the CDR3 is TGCGCCAGCAGCCTTATTACAGGGGCAAGCTCCTACAATGAGCAGTTCTTC. Translating it yields CASSLITGASSYNEQFF.